The rows below give T cell receptor beta chains drawn from one sample of a study of T cell changes during pregnancy in multiple sclerosis. Profiling relied on immunoSEQ multiplex PCR, and the TCRdb table lists in-frame clones only, not all of them. The table records 70,000 to 100,000 clones, roughly 93% of them present only once. Specimen: peripheral blood, collected in the first trimester of pregnancy. The receptors originated from a female donor with multiple sclerosis, enrolled in a pregnancy study. Both conserved end residues are trimmed from each CDR3. D genes are given only for firm matches. Where a row states a size, it is once, few, many or the class of an expanded clone; other rows omit it.

V | D | size | CDR3
TRBV13 | TRBD2 | NA | ASSLAGDNEQF
TRBV6-1 | NA | NA | ASSEADRSLAQH
TRBV2 | NA | NA | ASTADPGGAYEQY
TRBV10-3 | NA | few | AISVQGPSTNSPLH
TRBV5-4 | TRBD2 | once | ASSAGGQRTPWGEQF
TRBV30 | NA | NA | AWTPPAGINYGYT
TRBV28 | TRBD1 | NA | ASSPGTGRQPQH
TRBV7-9 | NA | few | ASSLSGKGSQPQH
TRBV5-6 | TRBD1 | NA | ASSAGDSIIPYEQY
TRBV7-2 | NA | NA | ASSLVGGADTYEQY
TRBV4-2 | NA | NA | ASSQDAREETQY
TRBV6-1 | NA | NA | ASMSTGNSPLH
TRBV6-1 | NA | NA | ASSEAAGYSNQPQH
TRBV27 | TRBD1 | NA | ASSPGTGGPPYNSPLH
TRBV7-9 | NA | NA | ASSKGGGGALTEAF
TRBV5-1 | NA | once | ASSLRAGSTDTQY
TRBV9 | NA | NA | ASSVERGGGTYEQY
TRBV6-6 | TRBD1 | NA | ASSFRTGSSGNTIY
TRBV29-1 | TRBD1 | NA | SVEDSPNGPQGADYEQY
TRBV5-8 | NA | NA | ASSFSGTDTQY
TRBV25-1 | TRBD1 | NA | ASSPSDRGRVGYT
TRBV15 | TRBD1 | once | ADGTADEKLF
TRBV7-9 | TRBD1 | NA | ASTAGQRPYGYT
TRBV6-4 | NA | NA | ASSDTGEGEAF
TRBV7-2 | NA | NA | ASSLGLETQY
TRBV5-4 | NA | NA | ASSLEGQLFSGANVLT
TRBV11-2 | NA | NA | ASSLGGLLGNTIY
TRBV28 | NA | few | ASSLGTTNYGYT
TRBV6-5 | NA | NA | ASSQGGNTEAF
TRBV7-9 | NA | few | ASSFTQDTEAF
TRBV7-2 | NA | NA | ASSPSTMNTEAF
TRBV4-2 | NA | NA | ASSQGFGHLLGQPLAQH
TRBV2 | NA | NA | ASSGPSGRDGYT